Listed here are 6 T cell receptor beta chains from one sample, sequenced in a study of T cells in Graves' hyperthyroidism and ophthalmopathy. What was amplified from RNA transcripts were TCR beta CDR3 regions. Initially, a first-round RT-PCR of the TCR CDR3 employed the HTBI primer set. TCRdb re-called the multiplex PCR reads through MiXCR, storing one row per CDR3 protein. The table includes hundreds of thousands of distinct CDR3 sequences, approximately 15% detected once. The sequenced material came from blood. All receptors derive from a woman aged 18-29 years with Graves' hyperthyroidism.

This clonotype was found a few times. This rearrangement joins TRBV9 to TRBJ2-2, with a weak D call TRBD2 (5 bases). From germline, CDR1 is SGDLS and CDR2 YYNGEE. There are 13 residues in the CDR3. Trimming shortened V by 0 bases and J by 7 bases, and 7 bases separated the two germline ends. The CDR3 sequence is CASSVGSGGELFF. In nucleotides, the CDR3 is TGTGCCAGCAGCGTAGGGAGCGGCGGGGAGCTGTTTTTT.

In this sample, this clonotype turned up many times. This chain links TRBV11-2 with TRBJ1-2; 8 bases agree with TRBD1. Germline CDR1 and CDR2: SGHAT and FQNNGV. The junction had 9 bases not matched to a gene; V was cut back by 3 bases and J by 0 bases. The CDR3 covers 17 residues. This CDR3 reads CASSFGTGTLANYGYTF. In DNA, the CDR3 is TGTGCCAGCAGCTTCGGGACAGGAACCCTAGCTAACTATGGCTACACCTTC.

This clonotype was seen at least ten times. The rearrangement links TRBV20-1 to TRBJ2-1; D call uncertain. The CDR3 consists of 13 residues. Trimming left V 0 bases short and J 4 bases short, with 7 bases between. The germline CDR1 and CDR2 sequences are DFQATT and SNEGSKA (reference sequence). In DNA, the CDR3 is TGCAGTGCTAGAGATTCGGCGTACAATGAGCAGTTCTTC. This translates into CSARDSAYNEQFF.

As to this clonotype: Because it lacks the conserved phenylalanine or tryptophan at the end, this CDR3 is likely a read error. V is TRBV20-1 and J is TRBJ2-5; D is uncertain. Germline loops: CDR1 DFQATT, CDR2 SNEGSKA (reference sequence). Trimming shortened V by 6 bases and J by 2 bases, and 16 bases separated the two germline ends. This CDR3 is built from 14 residues. The CDR3 DNA follows: TGCAGTGCCAACCCCCTCTACTCGCAAGAGACCCAGTACTTA. Translation: CSANPLYSQETQYL.

The chain links TRBV9 to TRBJ2-1; 11 bases match TRBD2. This CDR3 is built from 16 residues. The J segment lost 4 bases and the V segment lost 7 bases, leaving 10 bases of the junction unmatched. Germline assignment: CDR1 SGDLS and CDR2 YYNGEE. CDR3 bases: TGTGCCAGCGGCGCCCCACTAGCGGGGGTGTACAATGAGCAGTTCTTC. Its protein is CASGAPLAGVYNEQFF.

This clonotype was detected many times. J is TRBJ2-7 and V is TRBV7-2; TRBD2 aligns across 7 bases. V dropped 6 bases and J dropped 4; count of bases not matched to a gene: 6. CDR3 size: 13 residues. Per the germline V gene, CDR1 is SGHTA and CDR2 is FQGNSA. The CDR3 protein is CASSPRRGYEQYF. The CDR3 DNA reads TGTGCCAGCAGTCCCCGGCGGGGGTACGAGCAGTACTTC.